This paragraph covers one T cell receptor beta chain sequence. The ends were cut back, 6 bases at V and 1 base at J, with 15 bases in the middle. The CDR3 has 15 amino acids. Germline CDR1 and CDR2: SQVTM and ANQGSEA. The authors prepared the TCRbeta library with unique molecular identifiers. Using its own MiXCR run on the PCR reads, TCRdb lists one record per CDR3 protein. The sample lists about 610,000 distinct CDR3 sequences; about 10% were seen once. These data are taken from a study of T-cell reconstitution after alpha-beta-depleted transplantation in children. The sequence was collected from a human donor who donated a stem cell graft to a child with acute myeloid leukemia. Sample: PBMCs from the stem cell graft donor, taken from the stem cell graft. The chain employs TRBV29-1 and TRBJ2-2, with D tentatively TRBD2 (5 bases). CDR3 bases: TGCAGCGTGACCCATGCGGCGGGGAACACCGGGGAGCTGTTTTTT. Translating it yields CSVTHAAGNTGELFF.